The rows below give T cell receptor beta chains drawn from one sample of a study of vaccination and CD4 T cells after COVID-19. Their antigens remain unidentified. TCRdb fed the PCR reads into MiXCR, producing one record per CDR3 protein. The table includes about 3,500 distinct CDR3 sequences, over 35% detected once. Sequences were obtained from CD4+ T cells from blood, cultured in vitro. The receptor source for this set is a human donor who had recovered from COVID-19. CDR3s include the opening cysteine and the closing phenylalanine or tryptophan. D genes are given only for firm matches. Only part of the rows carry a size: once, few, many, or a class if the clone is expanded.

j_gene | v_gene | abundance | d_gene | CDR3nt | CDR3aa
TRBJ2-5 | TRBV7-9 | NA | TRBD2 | TGTGCCAGCAGCTTAGGCGGGGGACCCCAAGAGACCCAGTACTTC | CASSLGGGPQETQYF
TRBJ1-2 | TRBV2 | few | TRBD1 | TGTGCCAGCAGTCCCTCGACAGGGGCTCGCTATGGCTACACCTTC | CASSPSTGARYGYTF
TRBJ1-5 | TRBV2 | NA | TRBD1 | TGTGCCAGCAGCAAAGCGGGACAGGGGAATCAGCCCCAGCATTTT | CASSKAGQGNQPQHF
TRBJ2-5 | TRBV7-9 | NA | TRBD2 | TGTGCCAGCAGCGGACGACTAGCGGGGGTCCAAGAGACCCAGTACTTC | CASSGRLAGVQETQYF
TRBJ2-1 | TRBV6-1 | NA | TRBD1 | TGTGCCGCGTCCGGGACAGGGGGCTACAATGAGCAGTTCTTC | CAASGTGGYNEQFF
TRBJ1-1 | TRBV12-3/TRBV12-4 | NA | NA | TGTGCCAGCGCGCCCGGGAGTCCCACTGAAGCTTTCTTT | CASAPGSPTEAFF
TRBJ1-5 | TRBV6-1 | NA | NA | TGTGCCACCCCAAGTACGCGGAAAAGATATAGCAATCAGCCCCAGCATTTT | CATPSTRKRYSNQPQHF
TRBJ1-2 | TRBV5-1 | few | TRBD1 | TGCGCCAGCAGCTTGGGGGACAGGGCCGGTCCGGGCTACACCTTC | CASSLGDRAGPGYTF
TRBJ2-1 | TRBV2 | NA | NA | TGTGCCAGCAGCGGTCTGACAGGCGCCTTGGGAAATGAGCAGTTCTTC | CASSGLTGALGNEQFF
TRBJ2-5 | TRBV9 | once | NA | TGTGCCAGCAGCGTTGACAGTGGACGGGGAGAGACCCAGTACTTC | CASSVDSGRGETQYF
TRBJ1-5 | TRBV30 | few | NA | TGTGCCTGGAGTGACACCAATCAGCCCCAGCATTTT | CAWSDTNQPQHF
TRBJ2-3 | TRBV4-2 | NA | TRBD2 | TGTGCCAGCAGCCAAGATCAGAGCGGGGGGGCCCCTAGGACAGATACGCAGTATTTT | CASSQDQSGGAPRTDTQYF
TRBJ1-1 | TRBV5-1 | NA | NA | TGCGCCAGCAGCCTGGACAGCAGGTCCTGGAACACTGAAGCTTTCTTT | CASSLDSRSWNTEAFF
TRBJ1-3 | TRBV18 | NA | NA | TGTGCCAGCTCACCACCTGCGACAACCACCATATATTTT | CASSPPATTTIYF
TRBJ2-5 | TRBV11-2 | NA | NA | TGTGCCAGCAGCTCGCCAGACAGGTACCAAGAGACCCAGTACTTC | CASSSPDRYQETQYF
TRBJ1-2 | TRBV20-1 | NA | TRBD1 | TGCAGGGCTTACCGGGGGACAGGGGGCGGCTACACCTTC | CRAYRGTGGGYTF
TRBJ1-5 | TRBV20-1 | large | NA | TGCAGTGCCACGCCAGGGAATCAGCCCCAGCATTTT | CSATPGNQPQHF
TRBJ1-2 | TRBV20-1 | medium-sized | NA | TGCAGTGTCCGCCGGGGGGATGCGTCTTATGGCTACACCTTC | CSVRRGDASYGYTF
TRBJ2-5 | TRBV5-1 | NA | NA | TGCGCCAGCAGCTCTGGGGCCCAAGAGACCCAGTACTTC | CASSSGAQETQYF
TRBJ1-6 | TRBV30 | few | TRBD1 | TGTGCCTGGAGCCAGGGACAGGTGAATTCACCCCTCCACTTT | CAWSQGQVNSPLHF
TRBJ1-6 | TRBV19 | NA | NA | TGTGCCAGTTTACCGGGGCCAAATTCACCCCTCCACTTT | CASLPGPNSPLHF
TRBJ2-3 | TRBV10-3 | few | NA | TGTGCCATCAGTGAGTCGTATGCGGGGTCGGGAGATACGCAGTATTTT | CAISESYAGSGDTQYF